The 18 T cell receptor beta chains given below trace back to one sample, sequenced in a study of cytotoxic CD8 clonotypes in ibrutinib-treated CLL (TCRdb year 2021). To prepare the library, the immunoSEQ multiplex PCR assay was applied. Not all clones reach the TCRdb copy of this immuneACCESS table, which keeps in-frame sequences only. Checked studies attribute under half of the gap to unresolved V genes and leave the rest unexplained. The sample table lists around 130,000 clones, roughly 84% of them with a count of one. Together, the top ten hold less than 4% of the sample. The sample's time point label is to be understood as: approximately 25 months on ibrutinib. The sequences come from PBMCs, collected after 24 months of ibrutinib treatment. The receptors stem from a human donor with chronic lymphocytic leukemia.

This clone rates as medium-sized. This chain uses TRBV9 with TRBJ1-6; the D is unclear. Trimming removed 4 bases at V and 7 bases at J, with 15 bases between. The germline gives CDR1 SGDLS, CDR2 YYNGEE. The length of the CDR3 is 15 residues. The CDR3 DNA follows: TGTGCCAGCAGCCCCGACGGTAGTTACAATTCACCCCTCCACTTT. Its protein is CASSPDGSYNSPLHF. Based on the CDR3 plus reference TRBV9 and TRBJ1-6, the full variable domain is DSGVTQTPKHLITATGQRVTLRCSPRSGDLSVYWYQQSLDQGLQFLIQYYNGEERAKGNILERFSAQQFPDLHSELNLSSLELGDSALYFCASSPDGSYNSPLHFGNGTRLTVT.

The V and J genes are TRBV11-3 and TRBJ1-6; tentatively, D is TRBD1 (5 bases). Per germline, CDR1 SGHNT and CDR2 YENEEA. CDR3 length equals 15 residues. The V gene lost 5 bases and the J gene lost 10 bases, with 18 bases spanning the gap. The CDR3 here is CASSLWGVGMSPLHF. The CDR3 coding sequence is TGTGCCAGCAGCCTGTGGGGGGTCGGGATGTCACCCCTCCACTTT.

The chain carries TRBV7-2 and TRBJ1-5, with D perhaps matching TRBD1 (6 bases). V shed 2 bases and J shed 3 bases, with 11 bases lying between them. In germline, CDR1 is SGHTA, CDR2 FQGNSA. The CDR3 spans 15 residues. CDR3 sequence (DNA): TGTGCCAGCAGCTTATCGGGGGCAGACAATCAGCCCCAGCATTTT. As protein: CASSLSGADNQPQHF.

V usage is TRBV5-1 and J usage is TRBJ2-5; D not resolved. Deletions cut 0 bases from V and 4 bases from J, with 4 bases between. This CDR3 has 12 residues. Germline CDR1 SGHRS, CDR2 YFSETQ. CDR3: CASSLVRETQYF. CDR3 DNA: TGCGCCAGCAGCTTGGTCCGAGAGACCCAGTACTTC.

V usage is TRBV6-6 and J usage is TRBJ1-4, with D unresolved. Germline V gene sequence: CDR1 MNHNY, CDR2 SVGAGI (reference sequence). The CDR3 totals 15 residues. Trimming took 5 bases from V and 0 from J, leaving 10 bases between them. The CDR3 DNA reads as TGTGCCAGCAGTCGACTAGAAGCAACTAATGAAAAACTGTTTTTT. This gives the protein CASSRLEATNEKLFF.

The sample holds a few counts of this clone. The chain links TRBV14 to TRBJ1-3, with a tentative D call TRBD1 (6 bases). The V end was cut by 7 bases, the J end by 0 bases, with 19 bases between. The germline V gene has CDR1 SGHDN and CDR2 FVKESK. There are 17 residues in the CDR3. CDR3 region: CASTLSGGLSSGNTIYF. The CDR3 DNA follows: TGTGCCAGCACCCTAAGTGGGGGGCTCTCCTCTGGAAACACCATATATTTT.

In DNA form, the CDR3 reads TGTGCCAGTAGTCCGAGGACAGGTCCTAGAGAGACCCAGTACTTC. This encodes CASSPRTGPRETQYF. V gene TRBV19 combines with J gene TRBJ2-5; 7 bases are a match to TRBD1. Trimming at V came to 5 bases and at J to 4 bases, leaving 10 bases not matched to a gene. The CDR3 is made up of 15 amino acids. Germline assignment: CDR1 LNHDA and CDR2 SQIVND (reference sequence). The full variable domain, rest sourced from reference TRBV19 and TRBJ2-5, is DGGITQSPKYLFRKEGQNVTLSCEQNLNHDAMYWYRQDPGQGLRLIYYSQIVNDFQKGDIAEGYSVSREKKESFPLTVTSAQKNPTAFYLCASSPRTGPRETQYFGPGTRLLVL.

This clone was observed once. At one end, the junction sequence differs from germline, possibly due to a read error. The rearrangement links TRBV6-5 to TRBJ1-5; D unresolved. The CDR3 sequence is 12 residues long. Germline CDR1 reads MNHEY; CDR2 reads SVGAGI. This chain's CDR3 is CASSSGRQDLRF. CDR3 nucleotides: TGTGCCAGCAGTTCCGGACGGCAAGACCTGCGTTTT.

V usage is TRBV2 and J usage is TRBJ1-1; TRBD1 aligns across 7 bases. This CDR3 comprises 13 residues. The V gene end was trimmed by 5 bases and the J gene end by 6 bases; junction bases not matched to a gene: 6. Looked up from germline, CDR1 is SNHLY and CDR2 is FYNNEI. The CDR3 DNA reads as TGTGCCAGCAGTTTGAGAGGGGGCCCTGAAGCTTTCTTT. This encodes CASSLRGGPEAFF.

The J gene is TRBJ2-7, the V gene TRBV5-4, with TRBD2 matching over 10 bases. The CDR3 is 17 amino acids. CDR1 and CDR2 (germline): SGHNT, YYREEE (reference sequence). With V trimmed by 4 bases and J by 0 bases, 10 bases remained unmatched. This CDR3 is CASSNGGGLASSYEQYF. The CDR3 nucleotides are TGTGCCAGCAGCAATGGGGGGGGACTAGCGTCCTCCTACGAGCAGTACTTC.

The chain carries TRBV6-6 and TRBJ1-1, with TRBD1 matching 7 bases. The CDR3 is 15 amino acids. Germline CDR1 and CDR2: MNHNY and SVGAGI (reference sequence). The V gene end was trimmed by 0 bases and the J gene end by 8 bases; junction bases not matched to a gene: 9. CDR3 DNA sequence: TGTGCCAGCAGTTACTCGGTCATGGGGGACAGCGAAGCTTTCTTT. It yields the protein CASSYSVMGDSEAFF.

The chain employs TRBV6-5 and TRBJ1-2, with 11 positions matching TRBD1. Germline CDR1 is MNHEY and CDR2 is SVGAGI. The ends lost 3 bases at V and 8 bases at J; junction bases unmatched: 5. CDR3 length equals 14 residues. The CDR3 DNA is TGTGCCAGCAGTTATAGAGGGACAGGGGGAGGCTACACCTTC. Its protein product is CASSYRGTGGGYTF.

V is TRBV5-1 and J is TRBJ2-2, with D perhaps matching TRBD2 (5 bases). The CDR3 loop spans 13 amino acids. V was trimmed by 4 bases and J by 2 bases, leaving 6 bases between them. Germline V CDR1 and CDR2: SGHRS, YFSETQ. DNA of the CDR3: TGCGCCAGCAGCAGCGGTAACACCGGGGAGCTGTTTTTT. Amino acid sequence: CASSSGNTGELFF.

This clone is a singleton in its sample. The V and J genes are TRBV7-9 and TRBJ1-4; possibly TRBD1 for D (6 bases). Germline CDR1 SEHNR, CDR2 FQNEAQ (reference sequence). Deletions cut 5 bases from V and 4 bases from J, with 11 bases between. The CDR3 covers 14 residues. Written as DNA, the CDR3 is TGTGCCAGCAGCGCCGACAGGAATAATGAAAAACTGTTTTTT. This gives the protein CASSADRNNEKLFF. The variable domain in full, with the rest retrieved from reference TRBV7-9 and TRBJ1-4, is DTGVSQNPRHKITKRGQNVTFRCDPISEHNRLYWYRQTLGQGPEFLTYFQNEAQLEKSRLLSDRFSAERPKGSFSTLEIQRTEQGDSAMYLCASSADRNNEKLFFGSGTQLSVL.

The J gene is TRBJ2-7, the V gene TRBV10-3, with 9 bases that match TRBD1. The V segment lost 4 bases and the J segment 3 bases; nucleotides outside the gene matches: 4. Germline lookup yields CDR1 ENHRY and CDR2 SYGVKD. There are 14 residues in the CDR3. The DNA for the CDR3 is TGTGCCATCAGTGCGGGACAGGGCTACTACGAGCAGTACTTC. Its protein product is CAISAGQGYYEQYF.

The chain has TRBV6-6 and TRBJ1-2, with TRBD1 identical over 9 bases. Germline trimming cut 5 bases from V and 7 bases from J; bases unmatched to any gene: 5. This CDR3 spans 13 amino acids. The germline CDR1 and CDR2 sequences are MNHNY and SVGAGI (reference sequence). The CDR3 is CASSKQGAGGYTF. The CDR3 bases are TGTGCCAGCAGTAAACAGGGGGCAGGTGGCTACACCTTC.

This CDR3 is CAWSVGLEQYF. The CDR3 DNA reads TGTGCCTGGAGTGTTGGGCTAGAGCAGTACTTC. The chain uses TRBV30 and TRBJ2-7; D is uncertain. This CDR3 has 11 amino acids. Deletions cut 0 bases from V and 7 bases from J, with 7 bases between. Per the germline V gene, CDR1 is GTSNPN and CDR2 is SVGIG (reference sequence).

The J gene is TRBJ1-1, the V gene TRBV6-1, with 9 positions matching TRBD1. With V trimmed by 6 bases and J by 6 bases, 8 bases remained unmatched. This CDR3 has 14 residues. Germline V CDR1 and CDR2: MNHNS, SASEGT. The CDR3 DNA follows: TGTGCCAGCAGCCCCGGGACAGGGTTGTCTGAAGCTTTCTTT. It encodes CASSPGTGLSEAFF.